This T cell receptor beta chain emerged from a study of neurological immune-mediated disorders. The time point here: longitudinal time-point 1 (baseline). Source material was 2 million unsorted PBMCs, stored at -80 °C in RNAlater. The sample holds many counts of this clonotype. Its antigen remains unidentified. The cDNA was generated by 5'RACE with 10-nucleotide random UMIs. TCRdb analysed the 5' RACE reads with MiXCR anew, one entry per CDR3 protein. Among 55,000 to 75,000 distinct CDR3 sequences listed, roughly an eighth were seen once. Study results and caveats: Across subjects, expanded clones had no CDR3 amino acid sequences in common, pointing to private repertoires in all groups.

The source is a female donor with HTLV-1-associated myelopathy (HAM/TSP). The sequenced sample was PBMCs.

CDR3 sequence reads: CASSESPRGGYTF. The CDR3 nucleotides are TGTGCCAGCAGTGAGTCCCCGAGGGGAGGCTACACCTTC. The chain recombines TRBV2 with TRBJ1-2, with D possibly being TRBD1 (5 bases). V was pared by 3 bases and J by 8 bases, with 13 bases between. The CDR3 totals 13 residues. Germline loops: CDR1 SNHLY, CDR2 FYNNEI.